The 25 T cell receptor beta chains in this list originate from one sample, sequenced in a study of CD8 T cells in ankylosing spondylitis. Study results and caveats: Seven to nine highly homologous variants made up a TCR beta motif, and this motif appeared characteristic of ankylosing spondylitis blood.

A single record per CDR3 protein comes from TCRdb applying MiXCR to the 5' RACE reads. Among approximately 400,000 distinct CDR3 sequences listed, approximately 17% were seen once. No cognate antigen is known for these TCRs. Sequenced: blood, either unsorted or a sorted T cell fraction (not recorded which). The receptor set was obtained from a male donor with ankylosing spondylitis.

The chain joins TRBV4-1 to TRBJ1-5, with a tentative D call TRBD1 (5 bases). Germline CDR1 is MGHRA and CDR2 is YSYEKL. The V gene lost 0 bases and the J gene lost 11 bases, with 8 bases spanning the gap. CDR3 length: 12 residues. Here the CDR3 DNA reads TGCGCCAGCAGCCAAGACCGGGGGGCCCAGCATTTT. Protein: CASSQDRGAQHF.

This clonotype was observed a handful of times. The chain carries TRBV5-1 and TRBJ2-5; D remains ambiguous. Germline loops: CDR1 SGHRS, CDR2 YFSETQ. Deletions cut 3 bases from V and 3 bases from J, with 9 bases between. The CDR3 totals 13 residues. This CDR3 reads CASSWTGEETQYF. CDR3 nucleotides: TGCGCCAGCAGCTGGACCGGTGAAGAGACCCAGTACTTC. Filled out from reference TRBV5-1 and TRBJ2-5, the complete variable domain reads KAGVTQTPRYLIKTRGQQVTLSCSPISGHRSVSWYQQTPGQGLQFLFEYFSETQRNKGNFPGRFSGRQFSNSRSEMNVSTLELGDSALYLCASSWTGEETQYFGPGTRLLVL.

This clonotype appeared a few times. The DNA for the CDR3 is TGTGCCACCAGCCGGACCGGGAACTCCTACAATGAGCAGTTCTTC. Translation gives CATSRTGNSYNEQFF. The chain links TRBV15 to TRBJ2-1, with D possibly being TRBD2 (5 bases). Per germline, CDR1 LNHNV and CDR2 YYDKDF (reference sequence). V dropped 5 bases and J dropped 0 bases, with 11 bases sitting between them. The CDR3 length is 15 residues.

This chain joins TRBV7-8 and TRBJ1-2, with a weak D call TRBD1 (5 bases). The CDR3 loop spans 14 amino acids. Germline CDR1 reads SGHVS; CDR2 reads FQNEAQ. The ends were cut back, 1 base at V and 6 bases at J, with 12 bases in the middle. CDR3: CASSLVGREDGYTF. CDR3 in DNA: TGTGCCAGCAGCTTAGTAGGCAGGGAGGATGGCTACACCTTC.

This clonotype was observed a single time. The chain carries TRBV6-1 and TRBJ1-1; possibly TRBD1 for D (6 bases). Between the trimmed V and J ends, which lost 8 bases and 2 bases, there was a span of 15 bases. Looked up from germline, CDR1 is MNHNS and CDR2 is SASEGT. The CDR3 loop spans 14 amino acids. The CDR3 DNA reads TGTGCCAGCTTCAAGACAGGATTAAACACTGAAGCTTTCTTT. The encoded protein is CASFKTGLNTEAFF.

The V gene is TRBV12-3 or TRBV12-4, the J gene TRBJ2-1; 8 nucleotides line up with TRBD1. Trimming took 10 bases from V and 9 from J; bases not matched to a gene: 17. CDR3 size: 15 residues. In nucleotides, the CDR3 is TGTGCCACCCGTACCACAGGGGGAATAATTGGTGAGCAGTTCTTC. Amino acids: CATRTTGGIIGEQFF.

The chain couples TRBV6-5 to TRBJ2-5; 8 bases align to TRBD1. Germline lookup yields CDR1 MNHEY and CDR2 SVGAGI. The CDR3 is made up of 16 amino acids. V lost 2 bases to trimming and J lost 3 bases; unmatched junction nucleotides: 8. The CDR3 loop reads CASSYRGTGEKETQYF. The CDR3 DNA reads as TGTGCCAGCAGTTACCGCGGGACAGGCGAAAAAGAGACCCAGTACTTC.

The rearrangement links TRBV29-1 to TRBJ2-1, with 9 bases aligning to TRBD1. Per germline, CDR1 SQVTM and CDR2 ANQGSEA. The trim removed 7 bases at V and 5 bases at J, leaving 6 bases unmatched. The CDR3 totals 13 residues. The CDR3 here is CSALRDRDNEQFF. DNA of the CDR3: TGCAGCGCCCTCCGGGACAGGGACAATGAGCAGTTCTTC.

The chain carries TRBV2 and TRBJ1-5; D is uncertain. Germline CDR1 and CDR2: SNHLY and FYNNEI. V lost 4 bases to trimming and J lost 4 bases, with 11 bases between them. This CDR3 is built from 14 residues. The CDR3 DNA is TGTGCCAGCAGTGTGAAGGGCGCTAATCAGCCCCAGCATTTT. Its translation: CASSVKGANQPQHF.

This clonotype was found many times. The chain carries TRBV12-3 or TRBV12-4 and TRBJ1-4, with D perhaps TRBD1 (5 bases). V was shortened by 5 bases and J by 6 bases, with 7 bases between the two germline ends. The CDR3 length is 12 residues. CDR3 loop: CASSRGDEKLFF. The CDR3 DNA is TGTGCCAGCAGTCGGGGGGATGAAAAACTGTTTTTT.

The chain combines TRBV11-3 with TRBJ2-3; D is possibly TRBD2 (7 bases). The CDR3 consists of 15 residues. V was trimmed by 4 bases and J by 0 bases, leaving 11 bases between them. Germline assignment: CDR1 SGHNT and CDR2 YENEEA. CDR3 sequence reads: CASSWGGLSTDTQYF. The CDR3 nucleotides are TGTGCCAGCAGCTGGGGGGGCCTAAGCACAGATACGCAGTATTTT.

The V and J genes are TRBV6-5 and TRBJ2-1, with a possible D match to TRBD1 (6 bases). Germline V lookup: CDR1 MNHEY, CDR2 SVGAGI. CDR3 size: 16 residues. V was shortened by 0 bases and J by 5 bases, with 14 bases between the two germline ends. The CDR3, as DNA: TGTGCCAGCAGTTACTCGTCGGGACAAACTAACAATGAGCAGTTCTTC. It codes for CASSYSSGQTNNEQFF.

The chain has TRBV2 and TRBJ2-1, with D tentatively TRBD2 (5 bases). The length of the CDR3 is 15 residues. Looked up from germline, CDR1 is SNHLY and CDR2 is FYNNEI. Between the trimmed V and J ends, which lost 5 bases and 9 bases, there was a span of 20 bases. The chain's CDR3 is CASSKGVYREGEQFF. As DNA, the CDR3 is TGTGCCAGCAGTAAGGGAGTTTACCGCGAGGGTGAGCAGTTCTTC.

This chain connects TRBV3-1 to TRBJ1-3; D uncertain. The germline V gene encodes CDR1 LGHDT and CDR2 YNNKEL (reference sequence). V lost 2 bases and J 0 bases, leaving 8 bases between the germline ends. The CDR3 length is 15 residues. CDR3 sequence reads: CASSQQDSSGNTIYF. CDR3 DNA: TGTGCCAGCAGCCAACAGGATTCCTCTGGAAACACCATATATTTT.

This chain joins TRBV20-1 and TRBJ2-4; unclear D gene. With 5 bases removed from V and 8 bases from J, the gap between germline ends came to 16 bases. The germline gives CDR1 DFQATT, CDR2 SNEGSKA (reference sequence). This CDR3 spans 13 amino acids. CDR3 region: CSASDTVEDIQYF. DNA of the CDR3: TGCAGTGCTTCAGACACGGTCGAGGACATTCAGTACTTC.

The chain is built from TRBV10-3 and TRBJ2-2; 10 nucleotides agree with TRBD1. Germline lookup yields CDR1 ENHRY and CDR2 SYGVKD. The CDR3 loop spans 17 amino acids. J was trimmed by 5 bases and V by 2 bases; bases with no gene match: 8. In DNA, the CDR3 is TGTGCCATCAGTGAGGCCGGGACAGGGGTCGTGACCGGGGAGCTGTTTTTT. Its translation is CAISEAGTGVVTGELFF.

The chain joins TRBV18 to TRBJ1-2; D ambiguous. CDR3 size: 13 residues. Trimming removed 4 bases at V and 3 bases at J, with 9 bases between. Germline V gene lookup returns CDR1 KGHSH and CDR2 LQKENI. The CDR3, as DNA: TGTGCCAGCTCACGGGAGACGGACTATGGCTACACCTTC. Amino acid sequence: CASSRETDYGYTF.

The chain combines TRBV6-1 with TRBJ1-2; 10 positions match TRBD1. CDR3 size: 14 residues. V shed 5 bases, J shed 5 bases, and the junction held 5 bases outside the gene matches. CDR1 is MNHNS, CDR2 SASEGT, per germline. The CDR3 nucleotides are TGTGCCAGCAGTCGGACAGGGGGTCTGTATGGCTACACCTTC. Amino acids: CASSRTGGLYGYTF.

This chain connects TRBV5-1 to TRBJ2-3; D possibly matches TRBD1 or TRBD2 (5 bases each). CDR1 is SGHRS, CDR2 YFSETQ, per germline. This CDR3 contains 15 residues. V was shortened by 0 bases and J by 7 bases, with 15 bases between the two germline ends. CDR3 residues: CASSLVAGSWNTQYF. Here the CDR3 DNA reads TGCGCCAGCAGCTTGGTGGCAGGGAGTTGGAATACGCAGTATTTT.

This clonotype was detected only a few times. The rearrangement joins TRBV3-1 to TRBJ2-7, with 7 bases fitting TRBD1. Germline CDR1 LGHDT, CDR2 YNNKEL (reference sequence). This CDR3 is 13 amino acids long. V shed 7 bases and J 0 bases; nucleotides not matched to a gene: 3. The DNA of the CDR3 is TGTGCCAGCAAGTGGACAGGCTCCTACGAGCAGTACTTC. It specifies CASKWTGSYEQYF.

This clonotype was picked up a small number of times. The chain has TRBV7-8 and TRBJ2-1, with 7 positions matching TRBD1. Trimming took 5 bases from V and 6 from J; bases not matched to a gene: 16. The V gene's germline CDR1 is SGHVS and CDR2 FQNEAQ. The CDR3 is made up of 17 amino acids. CDR3 bases: TGTGCCAGCAGCGGACGGGACAGCGCGAGAGCCCCCAATGAGCAGTTCTTC. It codes for CASSGRDSARAPNEQFF.

This clonotype was detected a few times. The genes are TRBV6-2 or TRBV6-3 and TRBJ1-2, with 10 bases lining up with TRBD1. The CDR3 extends over 15 amino acids. V dropped 6 bases and J dropped 7; count of bases not matched to a gene: 11. Germline CDR1 reads MNHEY; CDR2 reads SVGEGT. CDR3 sequence reads: CASRSHGQGVSGYTF. In nucleotides, the CDR3 is TGTGCCAGCAGATCGCACGGACAGGGGGTGTCTGGCTACACCTTC.

This clonotype was observed a few times. J is TRBJ1-2 and V is TRBV7-9, with D unresolved. Germline V gene data show CDR1 as SEHNR and CDR2 as FQNEAQ (reference sequence). The CDR3 has 14 amino acids. V lost 3 bases and J 5 bases, leaving 13 bases between the germline ends. The CDR3 loop reads CASSFAVVGYGYTF. CDR3 coding DNA: TGTGCCAGCAGCTTTGCAGTGGTGGGGTATGGCTACACCTTC.

This clonotype was seen ten or more times. The V and J genes are TRBV7-9 and TRBJ1-2, with D perhaps TRBD1 (5 bases). Germline V gene sequence: CDR1 SEHNR, CDR2 FQNEAQ (reference sequence). The CDR3 is 13 residues long. V lost 6 bases and J 8 bases, leaving 16 bases between the germline ends. Here the CDR3 DNA reads TGTGCCAGCAGTTTGGGGCAGGGACTCGGCTACACCTTC. It is translated as CASSLGQGLGYTF. The full variable domain, rest sourced from reference TRBV7-9 and TRBJ1-2, is DTGVSQNPRHKITKRGQNVTFRCDPISEHNRLYWYRQTLGQGPEFLTYFQNEAQLEKSRLLSDRFSAERPKGSFSTLEIQRTEQGDSAMYLCASSLGQGLGYTFGSGTRLTVV.

This clonotype was recorded a few times. DNA for the CDR3: TGTGCCAGCAGCTTAATTACGAGCTCCTACAATGAGCAGTTCTTC. This gives the protein CASSLITSSYNEQFF. V gene TRBV11-3 combines with J gene TRBJ2-1; D gene ambiguous. The V gene lost 2 bases and the J gene lost 0 bases, with 8 bases spanning the gap. Looked up from germline, CDR1 is SGHNT and CDR2 is YENEEA. This CDR3 spans 15 amino acids.